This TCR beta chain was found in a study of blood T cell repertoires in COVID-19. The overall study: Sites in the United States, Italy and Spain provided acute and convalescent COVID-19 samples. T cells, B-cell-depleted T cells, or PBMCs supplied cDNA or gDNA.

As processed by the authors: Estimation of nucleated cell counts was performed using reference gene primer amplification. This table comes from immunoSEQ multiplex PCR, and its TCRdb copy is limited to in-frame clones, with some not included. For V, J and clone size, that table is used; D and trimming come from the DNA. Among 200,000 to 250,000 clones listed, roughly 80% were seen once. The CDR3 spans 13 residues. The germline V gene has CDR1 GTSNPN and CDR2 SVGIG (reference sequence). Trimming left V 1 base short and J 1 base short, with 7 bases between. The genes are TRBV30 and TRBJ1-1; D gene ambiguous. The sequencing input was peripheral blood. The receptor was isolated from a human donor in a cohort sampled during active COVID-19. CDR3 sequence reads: CAWSGRGNTEAFF. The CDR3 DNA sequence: TGTGCCTGGAGTGGCCGGGGGAACACTGAAGCTTTCTTT.